These T cell receptor beta chains were read from a single sample in a study of blood T cell repertoires in COVID-19. The protocol was immunoSEQ multiplex PCR, while the TCRdb copy is restricted to in-frame clones and leaves out a portion. The sample shows about 250,000 clones, roughly 86% of them seen only once. Sequenced sample: PBMCs or T cells enriched from blood (not recorded which). Receptor source: a woman between 45 and 60 years old who had recovered from COVID-19. Each CDR3 is given with its conserved first and last residue. D genes are given only for firm matches. Size values are once, few and many counts, or a class for expanded clones, and some rows have none.

cdr3_aa: CASSLWGQGYSGNTIYF
cdr3_nt: TGCGCCAGCAGCTTGTGGGGACAAGGCTACTCTGGAAACACCATATATTTT
v_call: TRBV5-1
d_call: -
clone_size: -
j_call: TRBJ1-3

cdr3_aa: CSVEGSSTDTQYF
cdr3_nt: TGCAGCGTTGAAGGGAGTAGCACAGATACGCAGTATTTT
v_call: TRBV29-1
d_call: -
clone_size: -
j_call: TRBJ2-3

cdr3_aa: CASSLDRGSFYGYTF
cdr3_nt: TGCGCCAGCAGCTTGGACAGGGGAAGCTTCTATGGCTACACCTTC
v_call: TRBV5-1
d_call: TRBD1
clone_size: -
j_call: TRBJ1-2

cdr3_aa: CASSSRSPLGTSSYNEQFF
cdr3_nt: TGTGCCAGCAGCAGTCGATCCCCCTTGGGGACTAGCTCCTACAATGAGCAGTTCTTC
v_call: TRBV21-1
d_call: -
clone_size: -
j_call: TRBJ2-1

cdr3_aa: CASSFGGGGSQPQHF
cdr3_nt: TGTGCCAGCAGCTTCGGGGGAGGGGGTAGTCAGCCCCAGCATTTT
v_call: TRBV7-9
d_call: -
clone_size: once
j_call: TRBJ1-5

cdr3_aa: CASTRGTGGRETQYF
cdr3_nt: TGTGCCAGCACCCGAGGGACAGGGGGCAGGGAGACCCAGTACTTC
v_call: TRBV2
d_call: TRBD1
clone_size: -
j_call: TRBJ2-5

cdr3_aa: CASSFFKTTDTQYF
cdr3_nt: TGTGCCAGCAGCTTCTTTAAGACTACAGATACGCAGTATTTT
v_call: TRBV7-2
d_call: -
clone_size: -
j_call: TRBJ2-3

cdr3_aa: CASSRQTGFSKPLYGYTF
cdr3_nt: TGTGCCAGCAGCCGTCAAACAGGATTCTCGAAGCCACTATATGGCTACACCTTC
v_call: TRBV7-9
d_call: -
clone_size: -
j_call: TRBJ1-2

cdr3_aa: CASSITSRQDQPQHF
cdr3_nt: TGTGCCAGTAGTATAACCTCCAGACAGGATCAGCCCCAGCATTTT
v_call: TRBV19
d_call: -
clone_size: few
j_call: TRBJ1-5

cdr3_aa: CASSWDSGELFF
cdr3_nt: TGTGCCAGCAGTTGGGACTCCGGGGAGCTGTTTTTT
v_call: TRBV6-5
d_call: -
clone_size: once
j_call: TRBJ2-2

cdr3_aa: CASSATTSALEQYF
cdr3_nt: TGTGCCAGCAGCGCCACGACTAGCGCCCTCGAGCAGTACTTC
v_call: TRBV9
d_call: TRBD2
clone_size: few
j_call: TRBJ2-7

cdr3_aa: CASSIGGTGQGMAEAFF
cdr3_nt: TGTGCCAGTAGTATAGGGGGTACAGGTCAAGGGATGGCTGAAGCTTTCTTT
v_call: TRBV19
d_call: -
clone_size: few
j_call: TRBJ1-1

cdr3_aa: CASSLWDIPNSPLHF
cdr3_nt: TGTGCCAGCAGCTTATGGGACATCCCGAATTCACCCCTCCACTTT
v_call: TRBV5-6
d_call: -
clone_size: -
j_call: TRBJ1-6

cdr3_aa: CASSLIPGAGETQYF
cdr3_nt: TGTGCCAGCAGTTTAATCCCGGGAGCGGGGGAGACCCAGTACTTC
v_call: TRBV28
d_call: TRBD2
clone_size: few
j_call: TRBJ2-5

cdr3_aa: CASSLDLRVYEQYF
cdr3_nt: TGTGCCAGCAGCTTAGATTTGAGGGTTTACGAGCAGTACTTC
v_call: TRBV11-2
d_call: -
clone_size: once
j_call: TRBJ2-7

cdr3_aa: CASRTDSAYGYTF
cdr3_nt: TGTGCCAGCAGGACGGACAGCGCCTATGGCTACACCTTC
v_call: TRBV28
d_call: -
clone_size: -
j_call: TRBJ1-2

cdr3_aa: CASSLALVGVVETQYF
cdr3_nt: TGTGCCAGCAGCTTGGCTCTAGTCGGGGTTGTTGAGACCCAGTACTTC
v_call: TRBV5-8
d_call: -
clone_size: few
j_call: TRBJ2-5

cdr3_aa: CASGQLGTQYF
cdr3_nt: TGTGCCAGTGGGCAATTGGGGACCCAGTACTTC
v_call: TRBV30
d_call: -
clone_size: -
j_call: TRBJ2-5

cdr3_aa: CASSYSAVKTQYF
cdr3_nt: TGTGCCAGCAGTTACTCGGCTGTGAAGACCCAGTACTTC
v_call: TRBV6-5
d_call: -
clone_size: -
j_call: TRBJ2-5

cdr3_aa: CASSLDRGHTPRHF
cdr3_nt: TGTGCCAGCAGCTTGGACAGGGGGCATACTCCACGGCACTTC
v_call: TRBV11-1
d_call: TRBD1
clone_size: -
j_call: TRBJ2-7

cdr3_aa: CASSLATTASSYNEQFF
cdr3_nt: TGTGCCAGCAGCTTAGCTACGACAGCGAGCTCCTACAATGAGCAGTTCTTC
v_call: TRBV7-6
d_call: -
clone_size: -
j_call: TRBJ2-1

cdr3_aa: CASSARDIGEQFF
cdr3_nt: TGTGCCAGCAGCGCCCGCGACATAGGTGAGCAGTTCTTC
v_call: TRBV9
d_call: -
clone_size: -
j_call: TRBJ2-1

cdr3_aa: CASRNNIRDRGRQPQHF
cdr3_nt: TGTGCCAGTAGGAATAACATCCGGGACAGAGGCCGTCAGCCCCAGCATTTT
v_call: TRBV19
d_call: TRBD1
clone_size: -
j_call: TRBJ1-5

cdr3_aa: CASSTLPNRENTEAFF
cdr3_nt: TGTGCCAGTAGCACTTTGCCGAATCGGGAGAACACTGAAGCTTTCTTT
v_call: TRBV19
d_call: -
clone_size: -
j_call: TRBJ1-1

cdr3_aa: CASSFNRGGYTF
cdr3_nt: TGTGCCAGCAGCTTCAACAGGGGTGGCTACACCTTC
v_call: TRBV5-5
d_call: TRBD1
clone_size: -
j_call: TRBJ1-2

cdr3_aa: CASIGGETPNTGELFF
cdr3_nt: TGTGCCAGCATTGGGGGCGAAACCCCGAACACCGGGGAGCTGTTTTTT
v_call: TRBV7-6
d_call: -
clone_size: -
j_call: TRBJ2-2

cdr3_aa: CASSLRRTTSYNEQFF
cdr3_nt: TGTGCCAGCAGCTTGCGGCGGACTACAAGCTACAATGAGCAGTTCTTC
v_call: TRBV5-5
d_call: -
clone_size: few
j_call: TRBJ2-1

cdr3_aa: CASSPQTGNYGYTF
cdr3_nt: TGTGCCAGCAGTCCTCAGACAGGGAACTATGGCTACACCTTC
v_call: TRBV28
d_call: TRBD1
clone_size: -
j_call: TRBJ1-2

cdr3_aa: CATSDPPGTGNGGTDTQYF
cdr3_nt: TGTGCCACCAGTGATCCGCCCGGGACAGGGAACGGAGGCACAGATACGCAGTATTTT
v_call: TRBV24-1
d_call: TRBD1
clone_size: -
j_call: TRBJ2-3

cdr3_aa: CASSRDRGTYEQYF
cdr3_nt: TGTGCCAGCAGTCGGGACAGGGGTACCTACGAGCAGTACTTC
v_call: TRBV27
d_call: TRBD1
clone_size: -
j_call: TRBJ2-7

cdr3_aa: CASIPLGQNPLGYTF
cdr3_nt: TGTGCCAGCATACCCCTGGGACAGAACCCATTGGGCTACACCTTC
v_call: TRBV2
d_call: TRBD1
clone_size: -
j_call: TRBJ1-2

cdr3_aa: CASSPGTSGRGDTQYF
cdr3_nt: TGTGCCAGCAGCCCAGGGACTAGCGGGAGGGGGGATACGCAGTATTTT
v_call: TRBV11-2
d_call: TRBD2
clone_size: -
j_call: TRBJ2-3

cdr3_aa: CASSLRGDSSNQPQHF
cdr3_nt: TGTGCCAGCAGCTTACGCGGGGACAGTAGCAATCAGCCCCAGCATTTT
v_call: TRBV11-2
d_call: TRBD1
clone_size: -
j_call: TRBJ1-5

cdr3_aa: CASSPLNAMNTEAFF
cdr3_nt: TGCGCCAGCAGCCCTTTAAATGCTATGAACACTGAAGCTTTCTTT
v_call: TRBV5-1
d_call: -
clone_size: -
j_call: TRBJ1-1

cdr3_aa: CASSRDSTNYGYTF
cdr3_nt: TGTGCCAGCAGCCGGGACAGTACTAACTATGGCTACACCTTC
v_call: TRBV7-3
d_call: TRBD1
clone_size: -
j_call: TRBJ1-2

cdr3_aa: CASGLRLAGQPHNEQFF
cdr3_nt: TGTGCTAGTGGTTTAAGACTAGCGGGACAACCCCACAATGAGCAGTTCTTC
v_call: TRBV12-5
d_call: TRBD2
clone_size: -
j_call: TRBJ2-1

cdr3_aa: CASSLFTGLQETQYF
cdr3_nt: TGCGCCAGCAGCTTGTTTACAGGCCTCCAAGAGACCCAGTACTTC
v_call: TRBV5-1
d_call: -
clone_size: -
j_call: TRBJ2-5

cdr3_aa: CASSQVVLSGSGSYEQYF
cdr3_nt: TGCGCCAGCAGCCAAGTCGTCTTATCTGGTAGCGGGAGTTACGAGCAGTACTTC
v_call: TRBV4-1
d_call: TRBD2
clone_size: -
j_call: TRBJ2-7

cdr3_aa: CASSLDTGRGLPLHF
cdr3_nt: TGTGCCAGCAGCTTGGATACGGGAAGAGGGTTACCCCTCCACTTT
v_call: TRBV5-5
d_call: -
clone_size: -
j_call: TRBJ1-6

cdr3_aa: CASSQESPGRTGELFF
cdr3_nt: TGTGCCAGCAGCCAAGAAAGCCCGGGTCGGACCGGGGAGCTGTTTTTT
v_call: TRBV3-1/TRBV3-2
d_call: -
clone_size: -
j_call: TRBJ2-2

cdr3_aa: CASSLGEKFQETQYF
cdr3_nt: TGCGCCAGCAGCTTGGGGGAGAAATTCCAAGAGACCCAGTACTTC
v_call: TRBV5-1
d_call: -
clone_size: -
j_call: TRBJ2-5

cdr3_aa: CASSVITAVNYGYTF
cdr3_nt: TGTGCCAGCAGCGTAATTACGGCGGTCAACTATGGCTACACCTTC
v_call: TRBV9
d_call: -
clone_size: -
j_call: TRBJ1-2